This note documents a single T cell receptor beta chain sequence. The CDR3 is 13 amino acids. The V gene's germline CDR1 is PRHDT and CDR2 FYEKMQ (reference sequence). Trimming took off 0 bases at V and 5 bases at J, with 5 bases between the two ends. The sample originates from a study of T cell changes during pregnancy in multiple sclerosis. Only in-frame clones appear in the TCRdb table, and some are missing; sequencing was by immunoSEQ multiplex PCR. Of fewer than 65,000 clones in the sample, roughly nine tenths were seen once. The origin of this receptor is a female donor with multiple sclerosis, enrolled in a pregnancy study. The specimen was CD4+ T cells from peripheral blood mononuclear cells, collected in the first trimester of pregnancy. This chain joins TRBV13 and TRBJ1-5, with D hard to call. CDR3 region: CASSLGGDQPQHF. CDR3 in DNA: TGTGCCAGCAGCTTAGGTGGAGATCAGCCCCAGCATTTT.